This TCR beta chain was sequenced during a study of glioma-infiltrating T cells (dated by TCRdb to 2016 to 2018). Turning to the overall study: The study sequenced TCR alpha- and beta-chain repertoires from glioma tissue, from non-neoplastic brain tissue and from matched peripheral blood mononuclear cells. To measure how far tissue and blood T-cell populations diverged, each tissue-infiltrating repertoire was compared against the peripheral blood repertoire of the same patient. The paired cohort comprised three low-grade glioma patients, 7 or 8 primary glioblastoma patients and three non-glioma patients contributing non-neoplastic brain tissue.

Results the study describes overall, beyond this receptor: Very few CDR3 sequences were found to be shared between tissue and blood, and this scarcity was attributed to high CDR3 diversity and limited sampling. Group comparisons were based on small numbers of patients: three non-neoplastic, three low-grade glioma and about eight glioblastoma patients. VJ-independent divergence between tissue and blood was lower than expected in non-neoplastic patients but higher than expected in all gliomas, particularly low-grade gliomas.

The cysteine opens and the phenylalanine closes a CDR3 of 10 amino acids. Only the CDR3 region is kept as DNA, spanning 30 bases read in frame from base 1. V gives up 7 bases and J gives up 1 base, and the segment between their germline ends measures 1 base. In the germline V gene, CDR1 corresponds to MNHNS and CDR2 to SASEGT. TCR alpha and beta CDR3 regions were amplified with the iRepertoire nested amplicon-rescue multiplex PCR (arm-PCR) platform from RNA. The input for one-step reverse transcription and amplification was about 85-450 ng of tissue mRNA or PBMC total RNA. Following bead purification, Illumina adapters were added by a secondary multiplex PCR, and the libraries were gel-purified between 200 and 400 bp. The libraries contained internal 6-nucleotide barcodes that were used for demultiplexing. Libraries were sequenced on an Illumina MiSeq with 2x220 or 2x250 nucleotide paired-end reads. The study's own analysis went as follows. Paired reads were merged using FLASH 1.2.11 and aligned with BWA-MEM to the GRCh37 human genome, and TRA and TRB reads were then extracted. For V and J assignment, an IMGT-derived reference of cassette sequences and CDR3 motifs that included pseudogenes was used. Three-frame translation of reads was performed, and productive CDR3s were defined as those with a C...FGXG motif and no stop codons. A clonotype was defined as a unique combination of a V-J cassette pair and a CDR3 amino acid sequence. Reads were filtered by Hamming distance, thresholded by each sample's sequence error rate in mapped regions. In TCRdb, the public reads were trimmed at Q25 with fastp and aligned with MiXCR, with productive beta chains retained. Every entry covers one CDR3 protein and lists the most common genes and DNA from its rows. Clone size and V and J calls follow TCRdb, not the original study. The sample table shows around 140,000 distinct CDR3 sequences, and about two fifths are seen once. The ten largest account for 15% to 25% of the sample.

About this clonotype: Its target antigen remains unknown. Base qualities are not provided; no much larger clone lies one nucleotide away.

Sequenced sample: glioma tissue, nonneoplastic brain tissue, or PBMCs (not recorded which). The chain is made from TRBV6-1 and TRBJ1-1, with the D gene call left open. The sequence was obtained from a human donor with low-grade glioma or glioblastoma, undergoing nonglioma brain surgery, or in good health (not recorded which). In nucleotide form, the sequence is TGTGCCAGCACGAACACTGAAGCTTTCTTT. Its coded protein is CASTNTEAFF.